This TCR beta chain appears in the sequencing data of a study of control samples from healthy donors and cancer patients. Sequenced by immunoSEQ multiplex PCR; TCRdb stores in-frame clones only, minus some. The repertoire includes approximately 130,000 clones, around 86% of them detected once, and over 7.5% sits in the top ten. V lost 4 bases to trimming and J lost 0 bases; unmatched junction nucleotides: 8. The CDR3 runs to 17 residues. CDR1 and CDR2 from the germline V gene are MGHDK and SYGVNS. The chain combines TRBV25-1 with TRBJ2-5, with 10 bases matching TRBD1. The TCR sequence derives from a man between 35 and 55 years old in good health. The sequenced sample consisted of blood. CDR3 amino acids: CASSARQGARYQETQYF. Here the CDR3 DNA reads TGTGCCAGCAGTGCCCGACAGGGGGCGCGATACCAAGAGACCCAGTACTTC.